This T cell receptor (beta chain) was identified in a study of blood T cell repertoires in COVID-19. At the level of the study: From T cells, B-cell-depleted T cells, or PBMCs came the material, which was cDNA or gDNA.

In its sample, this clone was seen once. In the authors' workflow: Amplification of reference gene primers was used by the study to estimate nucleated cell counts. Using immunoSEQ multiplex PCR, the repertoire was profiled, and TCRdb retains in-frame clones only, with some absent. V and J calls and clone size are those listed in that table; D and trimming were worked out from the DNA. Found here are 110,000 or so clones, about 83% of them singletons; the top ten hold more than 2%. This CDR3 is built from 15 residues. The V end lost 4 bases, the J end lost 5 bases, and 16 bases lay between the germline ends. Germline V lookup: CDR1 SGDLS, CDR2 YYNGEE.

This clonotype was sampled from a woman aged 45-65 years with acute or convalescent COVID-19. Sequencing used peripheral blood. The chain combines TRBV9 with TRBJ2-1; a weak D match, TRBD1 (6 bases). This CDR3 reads CASSTSSGHHNEQFF. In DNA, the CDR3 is TGTGCCAGCAGCACAAGCTCGGGACATCACAATGAGCAGTTCTTC.